The next 5 T cell receptor beta chains were all read from a single sample in a study of blood T cells in healthy people across ages. It was with a sample-barcoded 5' primer and a J-beta primer mix that a second PCR of roughly 7 to 11 cycles was run. MiXCR, applied by TCRdb to the 5' RACE reads, yields one record per CDR3 protein. The sample lists hundreds of thousands of distinct CDR3 sequences; roughly three fifths were seen once. Sequencing used blood. These receptors originate from a man aged 35 to 55 in good health.

The chain joins TRBV5-1 to TRBJ2-1; perhaps D is TRBD1 or TRBD2 (6 bases each). The germline CDR1 and CDR2 sequences are SGHRS and YFSETQ. The V end lost 4 bases, the J end lost 5 bases, and 13 bases lay between the germline ends. The length of the CDR3 is 14 residues. The CDR3 protein is CASSGGRNNNEQFF. The DNA of the CDR3 is TGCGCCAGCAGCGGGGGGCGCAACAACAATGAGCAGTTCTTC.

The chain combines TRBV12-3 or TRBV12-4 with TRBJ2-5; D not resolved. V was cut by 5 bases and J by 1 base, with 14 bases left in between. This CDR3 has 15 residues. The CDR3 sequence is CASSITGRVQETQYF. The DNA of the CDR3 is TGTGCCAGCAGTATAACTGGACGGGTCCAAGAGACCCAGTACTTC.

V and J are TRBV9 and TRBJ2-3; maybe TRBD2 (6 bases). Germline V gene data show CDR1 as SGDLS and CDR2 as YYNGEE. Trimming left V 3 bases short and J 2 bases short, with 16 bases between. The CDR3 runs to 16 residues. Written as DNA, the CDR3 is TGTGCCAGCAGCGATCGGAGGGCCGGAATCACAGATACGCAGTATTTT. Its translation: CASSDRRAGITDTQYF. The full variable domain, completed using reference TRBV9 and TRBJ2-3, is DSGVTQTPKHLITATGQRVTLRCSPRSGDLSVYWYQQSLDQGLQFLIQYYNGEERAKGNILERFSAQQFPDLHSELNLSSLELGDSALYFCASSDRRAGITDTQYFGPGTRLTVL.

This chain links TRBV7-9 with TRBJ2-3; TRBD2 matches at 8 bases. V was pared by 4 bases and J by 4 bases, with 13 bases of the junction left unmatched. Germline V lookup: CDR1 SEHNR, CDR2 FQNEAQ (reference sequence). This CDR3 comprises 17 residues. CDR3 loop: CASSYPTSGDPPDTQYF. The CDR3 nucleotides are TGTGCCAGCAGCTACCCTACTAGCGGCGATCCCCCAGATACGCAGTATTTT.

In this sample, this clonotype turned up a few times. V and J are TRBV7-2 and TRBJ1-4, with D perhaps TRBD1 (5 bases). Trimming removed 3 bases from V and 4 bases from J, with 9 bases in between. Germline loops: CDR1 SGHTA, CDR2 FQGNSA. The CDR3 has 14 amino acids. CDR3 region: CASSFWGINEKLFF. The DNA for the CDR3 is TGTGCCAGCAGCTTTTGGGGGATTAATGAAAAACTGTTTTTT.